The 16 T cell receptor beta chains below come from one sample, sequenced in a study of blood T cells in healthy people across ages. A J-beta primer mix and a sample-barcoded 5' primer were used in a second PCR of about 7 to 12 cycles. MiXCR was run by TCRdb on the 5' RACE reads, yielding one entry per CDR3 protein. The sample has 1.5 million to 1.8 million distinct CDR3 sequences, approximately 43% seen once. The sample taken for sequencing was blood. The source of these receptors is a woman under 30 in good health.

This clonotype was counted a few times. The chain uses TRBV7-9 and TRBJ2-4; 7 nucleotides line up with TRBD2. Matching the DNA end better, TRBJ2-7 makes the J call doubtful. CDR1 is SEHNR and CDR2 is FQNEAQ in the germline V gene (reference sequence). There are 15 residues in the CDR3. The CDR3 region is CARKTGLSGDYEQYF. The CDR3 coding sequence is TGTGCCAGAAAAACGGGACTAAGCGGAGATTACGAGCAGTACTTC.

The chain couples TRBV4-1 to TRBJ1-2; D is ambiguous. Trimming stripped 4 bases from V and 2 bases from J, with 14 bases between. The germline gives CDR1 MGHRA, CDR2 YSYEKL. The CDR3 consists of 15 residues. CDR3 in DNA: TGCGCCAGCAGCCCCCGATCGGCAGGCAACTATGGCTACACCTTC. Its translation is CASSPRSAGNYGYTF.

The J gene is TRBJ2-5, the V gene TRBV20-1; the D is unclear. CDR3 length: 13 amino acids. Germline CDR1 and CDR2: DFQATT and SNEGSKA (reference sequence). V shed 3 bases and J shed 2 bases, with 10 bases lying between them. CDR3: CSASSDRQETQYF. DNA for the CDR3: TGCAGTGCTAGCTCCGACCGACAAGAGACCCAGTACTTC.

V gene TRBV9 combines with J gene TRBJ2-1; 11 bases match TRBD2. V lost 0 bases and J lost 5; bases outside the gene matches: 4. The germline gives CDR1 SGDLS, CDR2 YYNGEE. CDR3 size: 16 residues. As DNA, the CDR3 is TGTGCCAGCAGCGTAGGGCTAGCGGGAGGCAACAATGAGCAGTTCTTC. This translates into CASSVGLAGGNNEQFF.

This clonotype was counted ten times or more. A junction end diverges from the germline sequence, so it may reflect a read error. The chain combines TRBV7-8 with TRBJ1-1; D is perhaps TRBD1 (5 bases). The germline gives CDR1 SGHVS, CDR2 FQNEAQ. The CDR3 loop spans 15 amino acids. The CDR3 DNA follows: TGTGCCAGCAGTTTAGGGACGGTGATGAACACTGAAGCTTTCTTT. Its translation: CASSLGTVMNTEAFF.

This chain uses TRBV20-1 with TRBJ2-1; no firm D call. The CDR3 is made up of 10 amino acids. Trimming took off 4 bases at V and 12 bases at J, with 10 bases between the two ends. Germline assignment: CDR1 DFQATT and CDR2 SNEGSKA (reference sequence). CDR3: CSATRFVQFF. In DNA, the CDR3 is TGCAGTGCTACTAGGTTCGTGCAGTTCTTC.

The CDR3 DNA is TGTGCCATCAAAGAAGGGGGTCCCTTCTACGAGCAGTACTTC. This sequence encodes CAIKEGGPFYEQYF. J is TRBJ2-7 and V is TRBV10-3, with TRBD1 as a possible D gene (6 bases). The CDR3 consists of 14 residues. Germline loops: CDR1 ENHRY, CDR2 SYGVKD. Trimming stripped 7 bases from V and 3 bases from J, with 16 bases between.

This chain uses TRBV9 with TRBJ2-1; D is uncertain. The germline V gene encodes CDR1 SGDLS and CDR2 YYNGEE. This CDR3 has 14 residues. V was pared by 0 bases and J by 7 bases, with 11 bases between. The CDR3 DNA follows: TGTGCCAGCAGCGTAGAATGGGCTGGAAATGAGCAGTTCTTC. Amino acids: CASSVEWAGNEQFF.

This clonotype has only a few counts. The gene calls are TRBV4-2 and TRBJ2-1, with a possible D match to TRBD2 (5 bases). Germline V gene sequence: CDR1 LGHNA, CDR2 YNFKEQ. The V end lost 0 bases, the J end lost 3 bases, and 9 bases lay between the germline ends. This CDR3 is 15 amino acids long. The CDR3 region is CASSQDPADYNEQFF. CDR3 coding DNA: TGTGCCAGCAGCCAAGATCCAGCGGACTACAATGAGCAGTTCTTC.

The chain has TRBV7-2 and TRBJ2-5; 11 bases fit TRBD2. Germline trimming cut 5 bases from V and 5 bases from J; bases unmatched to any gene: 7. Germline values: CDR1 SGHTA, CDR2 FQGNSA. The CDR3 has 15 amino acids. As DNA, the CDR3 is TGTGCCAGCAGCAGCTATAGCGGGAGGGTGGAGACCCAGTACTTC. Translating it yields CASSSYSGRVETQYF.

This clonotype was seen repeatedly, ten times or more. The chain employs TRBV5-5 and TRBJ2-1; TRBD1 matches at 7 bases. This CDR3 is built from 15 residues. V shed 6 bases, J shed 2 bases, and the junction held 8 bases outside the gene matches. The V gene's germline CDR1 is SGHKS and CDR2 YYEKEE (reference sequence). CDR3 sequence (DNA): TGTGCCAGCATCCATCGGGACAGAACCTACAATGAGCAGTTCTTC. It encodes CASIHRDRTYNEQFF.

The chain links TRBV28 to TRBJ2-3; D is perhaps TRBD2 (5 bases). Between the trimmed V and J ends, which lost 4 bases and 8 bases, there was a span of 16 bases. The germline gives CDR1 MDHEN, CDR2 SYDVKM. This CDR3 has 14 residues. The CDR3 nucleotides are TGTGCCAGCAGTTCCGGGGTGCCAGCAGGTACGCAGTATTTT. It translates to CASSSGVPAGTQYF.

In regard to this clonotype: The junction and the germline gene differ at one end; a read error may be behind it. The chain employs TRBV20-1 and TRBJ2-1, with TRBD2 matching 10 bases. This CDR3 has 14 residues. The germline CDR1 and CDR2 sequences are DFQATT and SNEGSKA (reference sequence). DNA of the CDR3: TGCGGTGCTCTAAGGACTAGCGGACAAGAGACCCAGTTCTTC. Translating gives CGALRTSGQETQFF.

The V and J genes are TRBV10-3 and TRBJ1-6; possibly TRBD1 for D (6 bases). The CDR3 has 16 residues. Germline V lookup: CDR1 ENHRY, CDR2 SYGVKD. Trimming shortened V by 3 bases and J by 8 bases, and 17 bases separated the two germline ends. CDR3 loop: CAISEAGARLDSPLHF. The CDR3 nucleotides are TGTGCCATCAGTGAAGCGGGGGCGCGGCTGGATTCACCCCTCCACTTT.

This clonotype was seen a few times. The chain carries TRBV5-1 and TRBJ2-1; perhaps TRBD2 as D (6 bases). Trimming removed 4 bases from V and 3 bases from J, with 20 bases in between. Germline loops: CDR1 SGHRS, CDR2 YFSETQ. This CDR3 is 17 amino acids long. CDR3: CASSDKGLSRDYNEQFF. CDR3 nucleotide sequence: TGCGCCAGCAGCGATAAGGGACTTTCGAGGGACTACAATGAGCAGTTCTTC.

The gene calls are TRBV11-2 and TRBJ1-6, with unresolved D. Trimming cost V 1 base and J 2 bases, with 6 bases left between them. Germline V lookup: CDR1 SGHAT, CDR2 FQNNGV. The CDR3 is 15 amino acids. For the CDR3, the DNA is TGTGCCAGCAGCTTAGCCTCAACCTATAATTCACCCCTCCACTTT. This sequence encodes CASSLASTYNSPLHF.